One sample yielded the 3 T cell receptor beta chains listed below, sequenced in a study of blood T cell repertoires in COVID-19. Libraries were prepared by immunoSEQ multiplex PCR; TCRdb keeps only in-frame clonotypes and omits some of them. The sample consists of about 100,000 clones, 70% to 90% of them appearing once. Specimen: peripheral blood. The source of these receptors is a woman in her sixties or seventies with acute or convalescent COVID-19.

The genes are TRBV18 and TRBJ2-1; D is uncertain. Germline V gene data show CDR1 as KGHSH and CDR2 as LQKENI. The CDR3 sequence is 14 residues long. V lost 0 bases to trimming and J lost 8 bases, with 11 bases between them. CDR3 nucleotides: TGTGCCAGCTCACCACCGGTTGCGAGGCATGAGCAGTTCTTC. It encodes CASSPPVARHEQFF.

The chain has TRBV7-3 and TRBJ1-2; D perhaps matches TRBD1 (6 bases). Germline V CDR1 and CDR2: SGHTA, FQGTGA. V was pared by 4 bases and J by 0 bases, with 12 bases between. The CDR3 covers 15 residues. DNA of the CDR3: TGTGCCAGCAGCTCTGGGACATCAGCTAACTATGGCTACACCTTC. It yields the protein CASSSGTSANYGYTF.

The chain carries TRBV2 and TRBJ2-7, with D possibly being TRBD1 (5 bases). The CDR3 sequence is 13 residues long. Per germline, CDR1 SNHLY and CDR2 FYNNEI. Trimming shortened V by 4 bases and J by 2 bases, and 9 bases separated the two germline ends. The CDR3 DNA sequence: TGTGCCAGCAGTGGTGTAGGGGCCTACGAGCAGTACGTC. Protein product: CASSGVGAYEQYV.